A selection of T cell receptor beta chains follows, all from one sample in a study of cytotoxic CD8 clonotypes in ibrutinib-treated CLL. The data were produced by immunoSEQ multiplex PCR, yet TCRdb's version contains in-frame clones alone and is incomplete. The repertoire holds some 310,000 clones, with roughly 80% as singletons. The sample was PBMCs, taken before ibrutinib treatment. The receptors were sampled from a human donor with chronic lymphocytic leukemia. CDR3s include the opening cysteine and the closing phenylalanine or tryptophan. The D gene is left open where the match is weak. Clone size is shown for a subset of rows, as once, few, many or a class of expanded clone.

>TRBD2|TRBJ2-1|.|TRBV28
CASSFSKGSGRRSYNEQFF
TGTGCCAGCAGTTTTAGCAAGGGTAGCGGGAGAAGATCCTACAATGAGCAGTTCTTC
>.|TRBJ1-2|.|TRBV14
CASSQIRHYGYTF
TGTGCCAGCAGCCAAATACGCCACTATGGCTACACCTTC
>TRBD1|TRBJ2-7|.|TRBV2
CASRDPGGSDEQYF
TGTGCCAGCAGGGACCCAGGGGGCAGCGACGAGCAGTACTTC
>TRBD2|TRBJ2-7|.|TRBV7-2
CASSLVWTSYHEQYF
TGTGCCAGCAGCTTAGTTTGGACTAGCTACCACGAGCAGTACTTC
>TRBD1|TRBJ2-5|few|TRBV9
CASSPGRGTGGQETQYF
TGTGCCAGCAGCCCCGGTAGGGGGACAGGGGGCCAAGAGACCCAGTACTTC
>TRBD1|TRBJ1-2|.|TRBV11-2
CASSLDNGQGRYTF
TGTGCCAGCAGCTTAGATAACGGACAGGGACGCTACACCTTC
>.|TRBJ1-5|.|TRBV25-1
CASSGSNQPQHF
TGTGCCAGCAGTGGGAGCAATCAGCCCCAGCATTTT
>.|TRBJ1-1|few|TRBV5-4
CASSLGVDMNTEAFF
TGTGCCAGCAGCTTGGGGGTCGACATGAACACTGAAGCTTTCTTT
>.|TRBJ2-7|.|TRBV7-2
CASSLVSGINEQYF
TGTGCCAGCAGCTTAGTCTCAGGGATTAACGAGCAGTACTTC
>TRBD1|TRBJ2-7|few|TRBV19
CANRGRLGTGEQYF
TGTGCCAATCGGGGGAGGCTCGGGACAGGCGAGCAGTACTTC
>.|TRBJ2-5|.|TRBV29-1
CSVVNPLSQYF
TGCAGCGTCGTAAACCCATTGTCCCAGTACTTC
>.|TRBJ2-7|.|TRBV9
CASSLDSPREQYF
TGTGCCAGCAGCCTCGATTCGCCAAGGGAGCAGTACTTC
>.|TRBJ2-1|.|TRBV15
CATSSTKSSYNEQFF
TGTGCCACCAGCAGTACAAAGAGCTCCTACAATGAGCAGTTCTTC
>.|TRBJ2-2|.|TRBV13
CASSLRQGLNTGELFF
TGTGCCAGCAGCTTACGACAAGGCTTAAACACCGGGGAGCTGTTTTTT
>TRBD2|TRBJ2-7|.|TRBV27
CASSTSGNTPYEQYF
TGTGCCAGCAGTACTAGCGGGAATACCCCCTACGAGCAGTACTTC
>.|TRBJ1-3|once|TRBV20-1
CSVDRGNTIYF
TGCAGTGTAGACAGGGGAAACACCATATATTTT
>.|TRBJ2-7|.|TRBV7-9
CASSLVGSFYEQYF
TGTGCCAGCAGCTTAGTTGGTAGCTTCTACGAGCAGTACTTC
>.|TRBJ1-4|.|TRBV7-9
CASSNRVSSNEKLFF
TGTGCCAGCAGCAACAGGGTATCTTCTAATGAAAAACTGTTTTTT
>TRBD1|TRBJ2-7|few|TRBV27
CASSPRTGATYEQYF
TGTGCCAGCAGTCCCAGGACAGGCGCCACCTACGAGCAGTACTTC
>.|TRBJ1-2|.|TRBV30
CAWRNGGNYGYTF
TGTGCCTGGAGAAACGGAGGGAACTATGGCTACACCTTC
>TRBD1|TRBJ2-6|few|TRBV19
CASSWMTGSGANVLTF
TGTGCCAGTAGTTGGATGACAGGGTCTGGGGCCAACGTCCTGACTTTC
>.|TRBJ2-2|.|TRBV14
CASSRGQNTGELFF
TGTGCCAGCAGCCGCGGACAGAACACCGGGGAGCTGTTTTTT